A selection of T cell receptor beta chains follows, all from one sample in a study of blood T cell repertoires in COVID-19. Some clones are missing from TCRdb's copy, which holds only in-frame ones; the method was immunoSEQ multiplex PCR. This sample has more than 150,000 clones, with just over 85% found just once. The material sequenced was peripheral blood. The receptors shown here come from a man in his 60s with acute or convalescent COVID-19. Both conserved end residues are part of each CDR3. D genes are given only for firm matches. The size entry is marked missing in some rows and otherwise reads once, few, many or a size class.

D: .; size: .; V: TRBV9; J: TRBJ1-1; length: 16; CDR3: CASSVPQGLVNTEAFF; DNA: TGTGCCAGCAGCGTACCCCAGGGGTTAGTGAACACTGAAGCTTTCTTT
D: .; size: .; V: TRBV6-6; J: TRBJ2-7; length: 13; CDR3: CASTRGGLYEQYF; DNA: TGTGCCAGCACCAGGGGCGGCCTCTACGAGCAGTACTTC
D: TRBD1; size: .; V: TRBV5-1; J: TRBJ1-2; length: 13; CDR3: CASSRDRNYGYTF; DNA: TGCGCCAGCAGCAGGGACAGGAACTATGGCTACACCTTC
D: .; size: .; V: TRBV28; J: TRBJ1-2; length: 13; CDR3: CASRPKTSYGYTF; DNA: TGTGCCAGCAGACCCAAGACAAGCTATGGCTACACCTTC
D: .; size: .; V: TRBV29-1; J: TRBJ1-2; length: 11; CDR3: CSVDPLYGYTF; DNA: TGCAGCGTTGATCCTTTATATGGCTACACCTTC
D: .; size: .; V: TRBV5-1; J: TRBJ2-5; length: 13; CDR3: CASSLIRQETQYF; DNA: TGCGCCAGCAGCTTGATTCGCCAAGAGACCCAGTACTTC
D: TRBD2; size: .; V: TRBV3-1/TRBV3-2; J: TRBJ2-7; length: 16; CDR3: CASSQRRLASSYEQYF; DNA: TGTGCCAGCAGCCAACGTAGACTAGCGAGCTCCTACGAGCAGTACTTC
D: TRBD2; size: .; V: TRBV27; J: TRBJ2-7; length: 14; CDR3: CASSSLAGTYEQYF; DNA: TGTGCCAGCAGTTCCCTAGCGGGAACATACGAGCAGTACTTC
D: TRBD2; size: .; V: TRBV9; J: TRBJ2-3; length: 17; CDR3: CASSTGTSGRGSDTQYF; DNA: TGTGCCAGCAGCACCGGGACTAGCGGGAGAGGGTCAGATACGCAGTATTTT
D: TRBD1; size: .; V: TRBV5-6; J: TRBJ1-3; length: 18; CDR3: CASSWTRDRPYSGNTIYF; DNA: TGTGCCAGCAGCTGGACCCGGGACAGGCCATACTCTGGAAACACCATATATTTT
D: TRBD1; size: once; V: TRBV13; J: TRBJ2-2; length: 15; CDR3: CASSLGTGLAGELFF; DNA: TGTGCCAGCAGCTTAGGGACAGGGCTCGCCGGGGAGCTGTTTTTT
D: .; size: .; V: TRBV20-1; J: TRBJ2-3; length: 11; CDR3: CSATEDDTQYF; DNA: TGCAGTGCTACGGAGGACGATACGCAGTATTTT
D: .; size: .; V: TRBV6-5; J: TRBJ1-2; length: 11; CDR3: CASRVGEGYTF; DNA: TGTGCCAGCAGGGTGGGAGAGGGCTACACCTTC
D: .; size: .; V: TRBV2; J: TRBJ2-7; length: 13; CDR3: CASTIAKAGEQYF; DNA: TGTGCCAGCACCATAGCGAAAGCGGGTGAGCAGTACTTC
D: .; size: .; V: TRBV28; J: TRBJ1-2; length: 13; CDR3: CASSLGGVGGYTF; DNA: TGTGCCAGCAGTTTAGGGGGCGTTGGGGGCTACACCTTC
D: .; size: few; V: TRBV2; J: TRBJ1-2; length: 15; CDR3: CASLVEGLANYGYTF; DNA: TGTGCCAGCCTTGTGGAGGGATTAGCTAACTATGGCTACACCTTC
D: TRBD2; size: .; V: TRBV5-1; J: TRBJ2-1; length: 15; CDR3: CASSQGLAGGNEQFF; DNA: TGCGCCAGCAGCCAGGGACTAGCGGGAGGTAATGAGCAGTTCTTC
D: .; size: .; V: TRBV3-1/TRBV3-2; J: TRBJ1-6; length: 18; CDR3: CASSQGGSGFSYNSPLHF; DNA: TGTGCCAGCAGCCAAGGTGGTTCAGGGTTCTCCTATAATTCACCCCTCCACTTT
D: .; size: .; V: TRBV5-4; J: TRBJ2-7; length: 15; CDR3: CASSLGVGLTYEQYF; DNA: TGTGCCAGCAGCTTGGGTGTGGGACTTACCTACGAGCAGTACTTC
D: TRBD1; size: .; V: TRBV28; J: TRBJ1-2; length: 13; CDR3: CASQTGLSYGYTF; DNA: TGTGCCAGCCAGACAGGGTTGTCTTATGGCTACACCTTC
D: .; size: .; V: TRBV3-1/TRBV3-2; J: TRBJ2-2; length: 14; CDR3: CASSQVGGSGELFF; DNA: TGTGCCAGCAGCCAAGTCGGGGGTAGCGGGGAGCTGTTTTTT
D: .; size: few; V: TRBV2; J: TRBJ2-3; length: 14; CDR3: CASRPNPQADTQYF; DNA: TGTGCCAGCAGGCCAAATCCGCAGGCAGATACGCAGTATTTT
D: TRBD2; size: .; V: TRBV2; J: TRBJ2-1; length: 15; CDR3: CASRSRERSYNEQFF; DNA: TGTGCCAGCAGATCGCGGGAGAGATCCTACAATGAGCAGTTCTTC
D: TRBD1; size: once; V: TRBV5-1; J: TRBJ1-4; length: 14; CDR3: CASSPRQGAEKLFF; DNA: TGCGCCAGCAGCCCCCGTCAGGGGGCGGAAAAACTGTTTTTT
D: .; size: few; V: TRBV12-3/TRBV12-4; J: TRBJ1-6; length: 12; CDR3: CASSLLNSPLHF; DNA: TGTGCCAGCAGTTTACTAAATTCACCCCTCCACTTT
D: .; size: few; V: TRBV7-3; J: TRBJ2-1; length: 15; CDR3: CASSLWAAGENEQFF; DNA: TGTGCCAGCAGCCTTTGGGCCGCAGGGGAGAATGAGCAGTTCTTC
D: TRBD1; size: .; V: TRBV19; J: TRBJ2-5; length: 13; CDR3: CASSDRVQETQYF; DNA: TGTGCCAGTTCGGACAGGGTACAAGAGACCCAGTACTTC
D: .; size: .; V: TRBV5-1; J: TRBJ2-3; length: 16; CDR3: CASSSSARGATDTQYF; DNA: TGCGCCAGCAGCTCCTCCGCACGGGGGGCCACAGATACGCAGTATTTT
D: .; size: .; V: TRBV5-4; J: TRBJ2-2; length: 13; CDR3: CASSLGGAGELFF; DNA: TGTGCCAGCAGCTTGGGGGGCGCCGGGGAGCTGTTTTTT
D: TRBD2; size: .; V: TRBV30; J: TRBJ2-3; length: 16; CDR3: CAWRAGTSVRTDTQYF; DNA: TGTGCCTGGAGAGCCGGGACTAGCGTCCGCACAGATACGCAGTATTTT
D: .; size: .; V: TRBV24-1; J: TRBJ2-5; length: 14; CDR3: CATSDSADQETQYF; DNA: TGTGCCACCAGTGATTCTGCAGACCAAGAGACCCAGTACTTC
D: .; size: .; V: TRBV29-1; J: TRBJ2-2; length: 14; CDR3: CSVEGQGTTGELFF; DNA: TGCAGCGTTGAGGGCCAGGGAACCACCGGGGAGCTGTTTTTT
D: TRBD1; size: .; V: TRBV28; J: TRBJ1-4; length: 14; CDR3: CASSSYRGKEKLFF; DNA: TGTGCCAGCAGTTCCTACAGGGGAAAGGAAAAACTGTTTTTT
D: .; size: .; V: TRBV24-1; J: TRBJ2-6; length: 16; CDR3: CATSEGGLTGANVLTF; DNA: TGTGCCACCAGTGAGGGGGGATTAACGGGGGCCAACGTCCTGACTTTC
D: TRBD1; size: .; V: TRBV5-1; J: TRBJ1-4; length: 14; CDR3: CASSLARGREKLFF; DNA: TGCGCCAGCAGCTTGGCCAGGGGGCGTGAAAAACTGTTTTTT
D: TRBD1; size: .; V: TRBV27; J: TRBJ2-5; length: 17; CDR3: CAIQPIETGAAKGTQYF; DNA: TGTGCCATCCAGCCGATTGAAACAGGGGCCGCGAAGGGGACCCAGTACTTC